Listed below are T cell receptor beta chains from one sample, sequenced in a study of vaccination effects on CD4 cells after COVID-19. These TCRs' antigens remain unknown. Libraries were prepared by immunoSEQ multiplex PCR; TCRdb keeps only in-frame clonotypes and omits some of them. The data show around 47,000 clones, roughly 80% seen once. Sequencing was performed on CD4+ T cells from PBMCs cultured with a peptide pool, taken before COVID-19 vaccination. The origin of the receptors is a human donor who had a prior SARS-CoV-2 infection. Each CDR3 is given with its conserved first and last residue. D genes are given only for firm matches.

TRBJ2-1,-,TRBV2,CASSEIRGNEQFF
TRBJ1-1,-,TRBV6-5,CASTGLLNTEAFF
TRBJ2-6,-,TRBV5-1,CASSLSHGSGANVLTF
TRBJ2-1,-,TRBV29-1,CSVGRMYNEQFF
TRBJ1-1,-,TRBV7-9,CASSLEAGIGAFF
TRBJ2-7,TRBD1,TRBV6-5,CASSRQGSYEQYF
TRBJ2-1,-,TRBV11-3,CASSIGVPNEQFF
TRBJ2-3,-,TRBV5-1,CASSLERGGRADTQYF
TRBJ2-6,-,TRBV12-3/TRBV12-4,CASSLSGANVLTF
TRBJ2-3,TRBD2,TRBV11-2,CASSFFAGVVTDTQYF
TRBJ1-3,-,TRBV4-1,CASSQLIWHTIYF
TRBJ1-3,TRBD1,TRBV19,CASSITHRGPGNTIYF
TRBJ1-2,-,TRBV12-3/TRBV12-4,CASSLRSWGYTF
TRBJ1-5,-,TRBV6-2/TRBV6-3,CASSYYRGWEPQHF
TRBJ1-2,TRBD1,TRBV5-1,CASSFTTGNGYTF
TRBJ2-7,-,TRBV4-3,CASSQELSVRGYEQYF
TRBJ1-1,-,TRBV11-3,CASSLVPGSGTEAFF
TRBJ2-2,-,TRBV18,CASSPTFENTGELFF
TRBJ2-7,-,TRBV14,CASSQDISEQYF
TRBJ1-6,-,TRBV19,CASREGNYNSPLHF
TRBJ1-2,-,TRBV6-2/TRBV6-3,CASSYSWGEDYGYTF
TRBJ1-5,-,TRBV7-2,CASSLVEIGAQHF
TRBJ2-2,-,TRBV30,CAWRGGRGTGELFF
TRBJ2-2,-,TRBV7-9,CASSLYGGGELFF
TRBJ2-3,TRBD2,TRBV11-3,CASSLGLADADTQYF
TRBJ2-3,-,TRBV3-1/TRBV3-2,CASSQVGRGDTQYF
TRBJ1-1,-,TRBV6-5,CASMKGDTLNTEAFF
TRBJ2-1,TRBD2,TRBV19,CASRRLAAYNEQFF
TRBJ2-1,TRBD1,TRBV6-5,CASSPGQGYNEQFF
TRBJ1-2,-,TRBV6-5,CASSYSMGVGYTF
TRBJ1-1,-,TRBV6-2/TRBV6-3,CASSYRDGPRNTEAFF
TRBJ2-1,-,TRBV6-5,CASSYARAAAGEQFF
TRBJ2-5,-,TRBV25-1,CAAGPGAQETQYF
TRBJ1-2,-,TRBV4-1,CASSGSGNYGYTF
TRBJ2-3,-,TRBV19,CARTTPPPPGVPWTQYF
TRBJ2-2,-,TRBV30,CAWMGGPANTGELFF
TRBJ1-5,-,TRBV29-1,CSVEGLGPKQPQHF
TRBJ1-1,-,TRBV11-3,CASSLLAAGDTEAFF
TRBJ2-6,TRBD1,TRBV13,CASSRQGSSGANVLTF
TRBJ2-1,-,TRBV9,CASSPQTYNEQFF
TRBJ2-4,TRBD1,TRBV6-5,CASSSGGKNIQYF
TRBJ2-2,-,TRBV18,CASSLLSPGELFF
TRBJ1-2,TRBD1,TRBV18,CASSPLQIQGDYGYTF
TRBJ2-3,TRBD2,TRBV18,CASSPTSGSTDTQYF
TRBJ1-6,TRBD1,TRBV7-8,CASSARDSHIDSPLHF
TRBJ2-5,-,TRBV3-1/TRBV3-2,CASSSRPGEPLWETQYF
TRBJ1-4,-,TRBV10-1,CASTKWGRLGEKLFF
TRBJ2-2,TRBD2,TRBV20-1,CSASAGDGELFF